This entry lists 14 T cell receptor beta chains sequenced from one sample in a study of naive and memory T cell subsets. Regarding the study as a whole: Especially in CD8 cells, naive repertoires contained a few larger clonotypes, possibly CD45RA-re-expressing memory cells.

Two oligonucleotides, mixed equimolar, formed the beta constant-region primer covering TRBC1 and TRBC2. The ligated cDNA underwent four PCR rounds using SP2 and nested alpha and beta constant-region primers. A single record per CDR3 protein comes from TCRdb applying MiXCR to the UMI-ligation and nested PCR reads. Of 150,000 or so distinct CDR3 sequences listed, approximately 24% are singletons. These receptors' antigens are unknown. The sequencing input was naive CD4+ T cells from blood. These receptors all come from a human donor in good health.

J is TRBJ2-3 and V is TRBV5-1; perhaps TRBD2 as D (5 bases). The germline CDR1 and CDR2 sequences are SGHRS and YFSETQ. The ends were cut back, 0 bases at V and 6 bases at J, with 20 bases in the middle. The CDR3 contains 17 residues. CDR3 in amino acids: CASSLGNSERRTDTQYF. CDR3 nucleotide sequence: TGCGCCAGCAGCTTGGGAAACTCCGAACGGAGGACGGATACGCAGTATTTT.

The chain joins TRBV4-3 to TRBJ2-1; no reliable D call. V lost 3 bases to trimming and J lost 0 bases, with 9 bases between them. This CDR3 is 15 amino acids long. Per the germline V gene, CDR1 is LGHNA and CDR2 is YSLEER. The chain's CDR3 is CASSQSKFSYNEQFF. For the CDR3, the DNA is TGCGCCAGCAGCCAGTCGAAGTTCTCCTACAATGAGCAGTTCTTC.

V usage is TRBV5-1 and J usage is TRBJ2-7; perhaps TRBD1 as D (6 bases). The CDR3 extends over 12 amino acids. With 1 base removed from V and 11 bases from J, the gap between germline ends came to 13 bases. Germline loops: CDR1 SGHRS, CDR2 YFSETQ. CDR3 residues: CASSLYRDREYF. Here the CDR3 DNA reads TGCGCCAGCAGCTTGTACAGGGACCGCGAGTACTTC.

The gene calls are TRBV29-1 and TRBJ1-5, with 10 nucleotides matching TRBD1. V lost 7 bases, J lost 4 bases, and 7 bases stayed unmatched. CDR1 SQVTM and CDR2 ANQGSEA come from the germline V gene. The CDR3 loop spans 14 amino acids. This CDR3 is CSAAGTGDNQPQHF. CDR3 sequence (DNA): TGCAGCGCAGCCGGGACAGGGGATAATCAGCCCCAGCATTTT.

The V gene is TRBV6-5, the J gene TRBJ2-5; D might be TRBD1 (6 bases). Germline V gives CDR1 MNHEY, CDR2 SVGAGI. Trimming took off 6 bases at V and 6 bases at J, with 26 bases between the two ends. This CDR3 has 17 residues. CDR3 residues: CASSRWPGQGFRKTQYF. The DNA of the CDR3 is TGTGCCAGCAGCCGGTGGCCAGGGCAGGGGTTTAGGAAGACCCAGTACTTC.

The rearrangement links TRBV28 to TRBJ1-1, with a weak D call TRBD1 (5 bases). Germline-derived CDR1 and CDR2 are MDHEN and SYDVKM. V lost 10 bases and J 6 bases, leaving 12 bases between the germline ends. This CDR3 region has 11 residues. Here the CDR3 DNA reads TGTGCCATTCACCGGGGCCCTGAAGCTTTCTTT. It specifies CAIHRGPEAFF.

There are a few counts of this clonotype. The chain links TRBV29-1 to TRBJ2-5, with D perhaps given as TRBD1 or TRBD2 (7 bases each). V lost 6 bases and J lost 4, with 15 bases in between. This CDR3 has 13 residues. CDR1 is SQVTM and CDR2 is ANQGSEA in the germline V gene. In nucleotides, the CDR3 is TGCAGCGTCACACAGGGGAGGGGAGAGACCCAGTACTTC. Translation: CSVTQGRGETQYF.

The chain carries TRBV18 and TRBJ1-3, with D possibly being TRBD1 (6 bases). This CDR3 spans 16 amino acids. V was pared by 2 bases and J by 0 bases, with 11 bases between. Germline V gene lookup returns CDR1 KGHSH and CDR2 LQKENI. CDR3 sequence (DNA): TGTGCCAGCTCACCAGGACAGTTTTACTCTGGAAACACCATATATTTT. This translates into CASSPGQFYSGNTIYF.

This clonotype was counted only a few times. This chain links TRBV20-1 with TRBJ2-7; D is uncertain. Germline CDR1 is DFQATT and CDR2 is SNEGSKA (reference sequence). V dropped 5 bases and J dropped 9 bases, with 20 bases sitting between them. The length of the CDR3 is 13 residues. CDR3 residues: CSAHDPNQPGQYF. Written as DNA, the CDR3 is TGCAGTGCTCACGACCCAAACCAACCAGGGCAGTACTTC.

This clonotype occurred a few times. The gene calls are TRBV28 and TRBJ2-7, with D perhaps TRBD1 or TRBD2 (6 bases each). The CDR3 sequence is 12 residues long. V was trimmed by 10 bases and J by 5 bases, leaving 15 bases between them. In germline, CDR1 is MDHEN, CDR2 SYDVKM. This CDR3 reads CATAQGRHEQYF. CDR3 coding DNA: TGTGCCACTGCCCAGGGGAGGCACGAGCAGTACTTC.

This chain joins TRBV20-1 and TRBJ2-7; 10 nucleotides match TRBD2. After removal of 3 bases from V and 5 bases from J, the junction contained 10 bases not matched to a gene. Germline V gene lookup returns CDR1 DFQATT and CDR2 SNEGSKA (reference sequence). The CDR3 loop spans 15 amino acids. CDR3 loop: CSARTQLAGLNEQYF. The CDR3 region has the DNA TGCAGTGCTAGGACCCAACTAGCGGGATTAAACGAGCAGTACTTC.

This clonotype has only a few counts. The rearrangement uses TRBV6-5 and TRBJ2-7; D might be TRBD2 (6 bases). Germline CDR1 and CDR2: MNHEY and SVGAGI. The CDR3 contains 14 residues. Trimming pared 2 bases from V and 3 bases from J, leaving 11 bases between. CDR3 amino acids: CASSYRGRYYEQYF. Here the CDR3 DNA reads TGTGCCAGCAGTTACCGGGGGAGGTACTACGAGCAGTACTTC.

CDR3 nucleotides: TGTGCCAGCAGTTCAACAGGGGGCGTAACCTACGAGCAGTACTTC. Translating gives CASSSTGGVTYEQYF. The genes are TRBV2 and TRBJ2-7, with 9 bases aligning to TRBD1. The J segment lost 2 bases and the V segment lost 5 bases, leaving 7 bases of the junction unmatched. Germline CDR1 SNHLY, CDR2 FYNNEI. This CDR3 is built from 15 residues. Full variable domain (rest looked up from reference TRBV2 and TRBJ2-7): EPEVTQTPSHQVTQMGQEVILRCVPISNHLYFYWYRQILGQKVEFLVSFYNNEISEKSEIFDDQFSVERPDGSNFTLKIRSTKLEDSAMYFCASSSTGGVTYEQYFGPGTRLTVT.

In this sample, this clonotype turned up many times. The rearrangement uses TRBV27 and TRBJ2-5, with 10 bases lining up with TRBD2. Trimming removed 3 bases from V and 2 bases from J; junction bases left unmatched: 12. Germline lookup yields CDR1 MNHEY and CDR2 SMNVEV (reference sequence). CDR3 length: 18 amino acids. The CDR3 spells CASSLSRLTSGPQETQYF. The CDR3 nucleotides are TGTGCCAGCAGTTTGTCACGACTGACTAGCGGGCCACAAGAGACCCAGTACTTC.